The sequence of this T cell receptor beta chain was determined in a study of human T cells and chemical hapten exposure. Study-level information: Per-sample TCR yields varied mainly from small pooled library volume differences. General study findings and limits: TCRs exceeding 1 in 1000 frequency stayed unchanged with DPC sensitization.

Separate cDNA molecules received unique molecular identifiers, which the library attached to them. TCRdb re-called the RACE reads with MiXCR, one entry per CDR3 protein. In the table there are 70,000 to 95,000 distinct CDR3 sequences, around 9.4% of which are singletons. Time point indicated: healthy volunteer bleed at 6 weeks. From whole blood left unfractionated, total RNA was extracted. This clonotype occurred a few times. The antigen remains unidentified. Germline CDR1 is MNHEY and CDR2 is SVGEGT. Trimming took 5 bases from V and 16 from J, leaving 21 bases between them. The CDR3 spans 13 residues. The TCR comes from a female donor in good health. Some clones in this sample may be carry-over from other donors' samples. Source material: whole blood. The chain joins TRBV6-2 or TRBV6-3 to TRBJ2-4, with D maybe TRBD2 (5 bases). This CDR3 reads CASSGGIKMSGYF. Written as DNA, the CDR3 is TGTGCCAGCAGTGGCGGAATTAAGATGAGCGGATACTTC.